The 23 T cell receptor beta chains below were found in one sample sequenced in a study of regulatory T cells in long-lasting Graves disease. Time point given: newly diagnosed GD, antithyroid drugs for less than 3 months. RNA extracted from PBMCs served as the sequencing template. To make TCR beta libraries, researchers used iRepertoire HTBI primers and Arm-PCR of CDR3 regions. Using its own MiXCR run on the multiplex PCR reads, TCRdb lists one record per CDR3 protein. The data show about 450,000 distinct CDR3 sequences, with about a sixth seen just once and over 8.5% held by the top ten. These data are also associated with another study on T cells in Graves' hyperthyroidism and ophthalmopathy.

The sequences come from peripheral blood mononuclear cells (PBMCs), collected at new diagnosis, from a patient treated with antithyroid drugs. These receptors all stem from a young woman with Graves disease.

The chain is built from TRBV7-9 and TRBJ2-2, with unresolved D. V shed 6 bases and J shed 7 bases, with 9 bases lying between them. The CDR3 length is 12 residues. Germline V lookup: CDR1 SEHNR, CDR2 FQNEAQ (reference sequence). CDR3 protein: CASSLQIGELFF. CDR3 DNA: TGTGCCAGCAGTCTCCAGATCGGGGAGCTGTTTTTT.

The sample holds many counts of this clonotype. The rearrangement links TRBV28 to TRBJ2-3; 10 bases fit TRBD2. Germline V lookup: CDR1 MDHEN, CDR2 SYDVKM. The CDR3 extends over 17 amino acids. The V gene end was trimmed by 6 bases and the J gene end by 5 bases; junction bases not matched to a gene: 14. The DNA for the CDR3 is TGTGCCAGCAGCCTCAAATGGGGGACTAGCGAAAAAGATACGCAGTATTTT. It yields the protein CASSLKWGTSEKDTQYF.

In its sample, this clonotype was seen many times. The V call is TRBV5-1, the J call TRBJ2-1, with TRBD2 matching over 8 bases. CDR1 is SGHRS, CDR2 YFSETQ, per germline. V gave up 1 base and J gave up 7 bases; unmatched junction bases: 7. The CDR3 extends over 15 amino acids. In DNA, the CDR3 is TGCGCCAGCAGCTTGACCGGGACTAGTATGAATGAGCAGTTCTTC. Its translation: CASSLTGTSMNEQFF. Drawing the rest from reference TRBV5-1 and TRBJ2-1, the complete variable domain is KAGVTQTPRYLIKTRGQQVTLSCSPISGHRSVSWYQQTPGQGLQFLFEYFSETQRNKGNFPGRFSGRQFSNSRSEMNVSTLELGDSALYLCASSLTGTSMNEQFFGPGTRLTVL.

J is TRBJ2-3 and V is TRBV5-1; 7 bases are a match to TRBD2. This CDR3 region has 17 residues. Germline V gene sequence: CDR1 SGHRS, CDR2 YFSETQ. The V segment lost 0 bases and the J segment 2 bases; nucleotides outside the gene matches: 9. Here the CDR3 reads CASSLVPSGGPTDTQYF. The CDR3 bases are TGCGCCAGCAGCTTGGTTCCTAGCGGAGGCCCCACAGATACGCAGTATTTT.

This clonotype was counted many times. The V and J genes are TRBV6-2 or TRBV6-3 and TRBJ2-2, with D perhaps matching TRBD1 (5 bases). Germline V gene sequence: CDR1 MNHEY, CDR2 SVGEGT. The CDR3 spans 15 residues. V lost 5 bases to trimming and J lost 4 bases, with 14 bases between them. As DNA, the CDR3 is TGTGCCAGCAGTGAAGGGCAGGGCGGCACCGGGGAGCTGTTTTTT. The encoded protein is CASSEGQGGTGELFF.

This clonotype was recorded at least ten times. The chain joins TRBV27 to TRBJ2-1, with TRBD2 identical over 7 bases. Per germline, CDR1 MNHEY and CDR2 SMNVEV (reference sequence). This CDR3 is built from 13 residues. J gave up 9 bases and V 5 bases, and 7 bases lay outside the gene matches. This chain's CDR3 is CASSMRGGIEQFF. The CDR3 DNA follows: TGTGCCAGCAGTATGAGGGGAGGGATTGAGCAGTTCTTC.

The sample holds many counts of this clonotype. The rearrangement joins TRBV6-1 to TRBJ1-1; D not resolved. The V end was cut by 2 bases, the J end by 6 bases, with 13 bases between. The CDR3 sequence is 14 residues long. Germline-derived CDR1 and CDR2 are MNHNS and SASEGT. Here the CDR3 reads CASSEFGEGPEAFF. For the CDR3, the DNA is TGTGCCAGCAGTGAATTCGGTGAAGGGCCTGAAGCTTTCTTT.

This clonotype has just a few counts. The V and J genes are TRBV19 and TRBJ2-2; TRBD2 is a possible D gene (6 bases). Trimming cost V 5 bases and J 6 bases, with 13 bases left between them. The CDR3 is 14 amino acids. Looked up from germline, CDR1 is LNHDA and CDR2 is SQIVND (reference sequence). The CDR3 protein is CASSPYRGSGELFF. CDR3 DNA: TGTGCCAGTAGTCCCTATCGGGGGTCCGGGGAGCTGTTTTTT.

The V gene is TRBV29-1, the J gene TRBJ1-2; no clear D gene. The CDR3 totals 13 residues. The germline V and J ends were trimmed by 5 bases and 3 bases, with 13 bases remaining between them. Looked up from germline, CDR1 is SQVTM and CDR2 is ANQGSEA. CDR3 coding DNA: TGCAGCGTTATGGCCCGGCACTACTATGGCTACACCTTC. This sequence encodes CSVMARHYYGYTF.

This clonotype was recorded many times. The chain combines TRBV12-3 or TRBV12-4 with TRBJ1-6, with 8 positions matching TRBD1. This CDR3 has 16 residues. V trimming: 1 base; J trimming: 9 bases; junction bases outside the gene matches: 8. As DNA, the CDR3 is TGTGCCAGCAGTTTAGGGACAGGGTGGCAGAGTTCACCCCTCCACTTT. Protein product: CASSLGTGWQSSPLHF.

This clonotype was recorded at least ten times. V gene TRBV28 combines with J gene TRBJ2-7, with D hard to call. Trimming took off 7 bases at V and 4 bases at J, with 8 bases between the two ends. CDR3 length: 11 amino acids. Germline V lookup: CDR1 MDHEN, CDR2 SYDVKM. CDR3 nucleotide sequence: TGTGCCAGCAACTCTTATTACGAGCAGTACTTC. It codes for CASNSYYEQYF. The full variable domain, in which reference TRBV28 and TRBJ2-7 provide the parts outside the CDR3, is DVKVTQSSRYLVKRTGEKVFLECVQDMDHENMFWYRQDPGLGLRLIYFSYDVKMKEKGDIPEGYSVSREKKERFSLILESASTNQTSMYLCASNSYYEQYFGPGTRLTVT.

Regarding this clonotype: It differs at one base from a far larger clone, so likely a read error. The chain couples TRBV10-3 to TRBJ2-7; weak D call: TRBD2 (5 bases). This CDR3 contains 14 residues. Trimming shortened V by 10 bases and J by 3 bases, and 19 bases separated the two germline ends. Looked up from germline, CDR1 is ENHRY and CDR2 is SYGVKD. In nucleotides, the CDR3 is TGTGCCAGTTCGGAAGGGTTAAGCGGCTACGAGCAGTACTTC. Its translation is CASSEGLSGYEQYF.

This clonotype was found a few times. One end of the junction fails to match germline, which may point to a read error. The gene calls are TRBV18 and TRBJ1-2, with 7 bases identical to TRBD1. Germline V gene sequence: CDR1 KGHSH, CDR2 LQKENI. The CDR3 consists of 14 residues. This chain's CDR3 is CASSPQGASDGCTF. The CDR3 bases are TGTGCCAGCTCACCACAGGGGGCTTCGGATGGCTGCACCTTC.

This clonotype was detected many times. V gene TRBV7-2 combines with J gene TRBJ2-7; tentatively, D is TRBD1 (6 bases). The germline CDR1 and CDR2 sequences are SGHTA and FQGNSA. The CDR3 is 16 residues long. V was pared by 5 bases and J by 4 bases, with 21 bases between. The CDR3 loop is CASSPTSRVQGYEQYF. The CDR3 nucleotides are TGTGCCAGCAGCCCCACCAGTAGGGTACAGGGATACGAGCAGTACTTC.

The chain is built from TRBV6-5 and TRBJ2-2; no definite D call. Germline lookup yields CDR1 MNHEY and CDR2 SVGAGI. Trimming pared 2 bases from V and 4 bases from J, leaving 8 bases between. This CDR3 contains 14 residues. The CDR3 sequence: CASSYGRSTGELFF. Here the CDR3 DNA reads TGTGCCAGCAGTTACGGAAGGAGCACCGGGGAGCTGTTTTTT.

At least ten counts were recorded for this clonotype. This chain connects TRBV6-5 to TRBJ2-1; maybe TRBD2 (5 bases). Trimming took 2 bases from V and 2 from J, leaving 13 bases between them. Germline assignment: CDR1 MNHEY and CDR2 SVGAGI. The CDR3 consists of 16 residues. The CDR3 DNA is TGTGCCAGCAGTTACCGACTACGGCCCACCTACAATGAGCAGTTCTTC. It yields the protein CASSYRLRPTYNEQFF.

The chain uses TRBV3-1 and TRBJ1-4, with unresolved D. CDR3 length: 17 residues. The V gene's germline CDR1 is LGHDT and CDR2 YNNKEL (reference sequence). V gave up 3 bases and J gave up 2 bases, with 16 bases separating them. CDR3 sequence reads: CASSHSLGIGTNEKLFF. The CDR3 DNA reads TGTGCCAGCAGCCATAGTCTCGGGATAGGCACTAATGAAAAACTGTTTTTT.

This clonotype came up a few times. The chain uses TRBV19 and TRBJ1-1; perhaps TRBD1 as D (5 bases). The ends were cut back, 6 bases at V and 4 bases at J, with 15 bases in the middle. Germline lookup yields CDR1 LNHDA and CDR2 SQIVND (reference sequence). The CDR3 is 14 residues long. The CDR3 DNA reads as TGTGCCAGTAGCGGAGGGGTCTATAGCACTGAAGCTTTCTTT. Protein sequence: CASSGGVYSTEAFF.

This sequence joins TRBV29-1 and TRBJ2-7; TRBD2 agrees at 7 bases. The CDR3 sequence is 14 residues long. Germline-derived CDR1 and CDR2 are SQVTM and ANQGSEA. The J segment lost 0 bases and the V segment lost 0 bases, leaving 2 bases of the junction unmatched. Here the CDR3 reads CSVEEAGPSYEQYF. The DNA for the CDR3 is TGCAGCGTTGAAGAAGCGGGACCCTCCTACGAGCAGTACTTC.

This clonotype occurred many times. The V and J genes are TRBV15 and TRBJ2-7, with a tentative D call TRBD2 (6 bases). This CDR3 region has 14 residues. V was clipped by 8 bases and J by 3 bases, with 17 bases between them. The V gene's germline CDR1 is LNHNV and CDR2 YYDKDF (reference sequence). As DNA, the CDR3 is TGTGCCACCCGCCCCCCCGGGGGAATCTACGAGCAGTACTTC. Its protein product is CATRPPGGIYEQYF.

This clonotype was seen ten or more times. The chain employs TRBV2 and TRBJ2-1; 7 bases fit TRBD2. Germline V CDR1 and CDR2: SNHLY, FYNNEI. Trimming took 7 bases from V and 5 from J; bases not matched to a gene: 8. The CDR3 contains 14 residues. CDR3 DNA: TGTGCCAGCACCGAGCGGGATTTCCACAATGAGCAGTTCTTC. Residues: CASTERDFHNEQFF.

This clonotype came up many times. V is TRBV11-2 and J is TRBJ2-3; no definite D call. Germline CDR1 and CDR2: SGHAT and FQNNGV. CDR3 length: 12 residues. The V and J ends lost 3 bases and 2 bases respectively, with 3 bases between them. In nucleotides, the CDR3 is TGTGCCAGCAGCTTTGTCACAGATACGCAGTATTTT. This sequence encodes CASSFVTDTQYF.

A word on this clonotype: With only one base between it and a far larger clone, this is likely a read error. CDR3 in DNA: TGTGCCAGCAGCTTAGGGACTAGCGGGTTGAGTGAGACCCAGTTCTTC. Translation: CASSLGTSGLSETQFF. The chain joins TRBV11-3 to TRBJ2-1; 11 positions match TRBD2. The CDR3 runs to 16 residues. V shed 1 base and J 13 bases; nucleotides not matched to a gene: 12. The V gene's germline CDR1 is SGHNT and CDR2 YENEEA.